These 28 T cell receptor beta chains were sequenced from one sample in a study of CD8 T cells in Susac syndrome. Random-hexamer reverse transcription was applied to about 0.45 to 1 ug RNA. In TCRdb, the immunoSEQ multiplex PCR reads were re-called with MiXCR into one record per CDR3 protein. The sample yields roughly 140,000 distinct CDR3 sequences, around 95% seen once. The sequenced material came from CD8+ T cells from PBMCs. These receptors were taken from a human donor with multiple sclerosis.

The chain joins TRBV6-5 to TRBJ2-1; 7 bases align to TRBD1. Looked up from germline, CDR1 is MNHEY and CDR2 is SVGAGI. The CDR3 length is 13 residues. J gave up 6 bases and V 4 bases, and 3 bases lay outside the gene matches. CDR3: CASSSPGGNEQFF. Written as DNA, the CDR3 is TGTGCCAGCAGTTCACCAGGGGGCAATGAGCAGTTCTTC.

The rearrangement uses TRBV3-1 and TRBJ1-6; 7 nucleotides align to TRBD1. Germline CDR1 is LGHDT and CDR2 is YNNKEL (reference sequence). The CDR3 consists of 15 residues. J gave up 9 bases and V 0 bases, and 5 bases lay outside the gene matches. The CDR3 here is CASSQDIGGRSPLHF. The CDR3 region has the DNA TGTGCCAGCAGCCAAGACATAGGGGGCCGTTCACCCCTCCACTTT.

J is TRBJ2-3 and V is TRBV9, with no clear D. The CDR3 covers 13 residues. V lost 2 bases to trimming and J lost 0 bases, with 4 bases between them. CDR1 and CDR2 (germline): SGDLS, YYNGEE. The CDR3 DNA follows: TGTGCCAGCAGCGTGGTCAGCACAGATACGCAGTATTTT. Translation: CASSVVSTDTQYF.

V is TRBV28 and J is TRBJ2-6; D gene ambiguous. Trimming pared 5 bases from V and 7 bases from J, leaving 9 bases between. The CDR3 totals 13 residues. Germline V lookup: CDR1 MDHEN, CDR2 SYDVKM. CDR3 region: CASSLSLANVLTF. For the CDR3, the DNA is TGTGCCAGCAGTCTCTCCCTAGCCAACGTCCTGACTTTC. Variable domain in full (rest from reference TRBV28 and TRBJ2-6): DVKVTQSSRYLVKRTGEKVFLECVQDMDHENMFWYRQDPGLGLRLIYFSYDVKMKEKGDIPEGYSVSREKKERFSLILESASTNQTSMYLCASSLSLANVLTFGAGSRLTVL.

The V gene is TRBV29-1, the J gene TRBJ1-4, with D possibly TRBD1 on 5 matching bases. Trimming left V 4 bases short and J 8 bases short, with 5 bases between. The CDR3 loop spans 10 amino acids. CDR1 is SQVTM, CDR2 ANQGSEA, per germline. The CDR3 protein is CSVAGEKLFF. The CDR3, as DNA: TGCAGCGTTGCAGGGGAAAAACTGTTTTTT.

The chain carries TRBV25-1 and TRBJ2-3; TRBD2 matches 8 bases. This CDR3 spans 15 amino acids. The V gene's germline CDR1 is MGHDK and CDR2 SYGVNS. J was trimmed by 2 bases and V by 1 base; bases with no gene match: 2. The CDR3 DNA reads TGTGCCAGCAGTGAATCTAGCGGGTCCACAGATACGCAGTATTTT. Translation: CASSESSGSTDTQYF.

The chain employs TRBV20-1 and TRBJ2-1; 7 bases fit TRBD2. V lost 6 bases to trimming and J lost 4 bases; unmatched junction nucleotides: 9. The germline gives CDR1 DFQATT, CDR2 SNEGSKA (reference sequence). The CDR3 spans 14 residues. The CDR3 region is CSANERGRYNEQFF. In nucleotides, the CDR3 is TGCAGTGCCAACGAGCGGGGACGTTACAATGAGCAGTTCTTC.

This clonotype appeared a single time. The rearrangement links TRBV27 to TRBJ2-4, with 11 bases identical to TRBD1. The CDR3 sequence is 15 residues long. Looked up from germline, CDR1 is MNHEY and CDR2 is SMNVEV (reference sequence). The V segment lost 5 bases and the J segment 8 bases; nucleotides outside the gene matches: 8. In DNA form, the CDR3 reads TGTGCCAGCAGTAACCCGGGACAGGGGGAGGACATTCAGTACTTC. Its translation is CASSNPGQGEDIQYF.

V and J are TRBV27 and TRBJ2-1, with 8 nucleotides matching TRBD2. The CDR3 loop spans 17 amino acids. Germline V gene lookup returns CDR1 MNHEY and CDR2 SMNVEV (reference sequence). J lost 1 base, V lost 3 bases, and 8 bases had no gene match. CDR3 nucleotide sequence: TGTGCCAGCAGTTTGTCAGTACTAGCGGTATCCTACAATGAGCAGTTCTTC. It specifies CASSLSVLAVSYNEQFF.

This chain joins TRBV12-3 or TRBV12-4 and TRBJ2-7; 10 bases are shared with TRBD1. CDR3 length: 14 amino acids. V shed 4 bases, J shed 6 bases, and the junction held 6 bases outside the gene matches. CDR3 bases: TGTGCCAGCAGTTCCGGGACAGGGGTTAGCGAGCAGTACTTC. Amino acids: CASSSGTGVSEQYF.

CDR3 nucleotide sequence: TGCAGTGCGAAACTAGCGGGGGCCACCCTAACCTACAATGAGCAGTTCTTC. It specifies CSAKLAGATLTYNEQFF. V and J are TRBV20-1 and TRBJ2-1, with 11 bases identical to TRBD2. V trimming: 6 bases; J trimming: 2 bases; junction bases outside the gene matches: 12. The CDR3 covers 17 residues. Germline loops: CDR1 DFQATT, CDR2 SNEGSKA (reference sequence).

The V call is TRBV3-1, the J call TRBJ2-3, with D possibly being TRBD1 (5 bases). The CDR3 is 17 amino acids. V lost 2 bases and J lost 2, with 17 bases in between. CDR1 and CDR2 (germline): LGHDT, YNNKEL (reference sequence). The CDR3 is CASSQQIRVGPTDTQYF. CDR3 nucleotide sequence: TGTGCCAGCAGCCAACAAATCAGGGTCGGCCCCACAGATACGCAGTATTTT.

This clonotype was detected once. The rearrangement joins TRBV9 to TRBJ1-5, with a weak D call TRBD1 (6 bases). V lost 4 bases and J lost 3, with 11 bases in between. Germline assignment: CDR1 SGDLS and CDR2 YYNGEE. The CDR3 consists of 14 residues. CDR3 sequence (DNA): TGTGCCAGCAGCCCTGACAGGTTCAATCAGCCCCAGCATTTT. This gives the protein CASSPDRFNQPQHF. The variable domain in full, completed from reference TRBV9 and TRBJ1-5, reads DSGVTQTPKHLITATGQRVTLRCSPRSGDLSVYWYQQSLDQGLQFLIQYYNGEERAKGNILERFSAQQFPDLHSELNLSSLELGDSALYFCASSPDRFNQPQHFGDGTRLSIL.

This clonotype showed up just once. The V gene is TRBV30, the J gene TRBJ1-6; 8 bases agree with TRBD1. Trimming at V came to 6 bases and at J to 8 bases, leaving 9 bases not matched to a gene. CDR1 and CDR2 from the germline V gene are GTSNPN and SVGIG (reference sequence). The CDR3 runs to 14 residues. CDR3 loop: CACTPGQAHSPLHF. For the CDR3, the DNA is TGTGCCTGTACCCCGGGACAGGCGCATTCACCCCTCCACTTT.

The V call is TRBV27, the J call TRBJ1-2, with TRBD1 matching over 7 bases. The CDR3 is 14 residues long. The junction had 11 bases not matched to a gene; V was cut back by 9 bases and J by 4 bases. Germline V gene lookup returns CDR1 MNHEY and CDR2 SMNVEV (reference sequence). The CDR3 region has the DNA TGTGCCAGTTCGACCCAGGGGGGTTTCTATGGCTACACCTTC. Amino acid sequence: CASSTQGGFYGYTF.

The rearrangement joins TRBV5-1 to TRBJ2-3; D gene uncertain. CDR3 length equals 13 residues. Between the trimmed V and J ends, which lost 2 bases and 6 bases, there was a span of 10 bases. Germline loops: CDR1 SGHRS, CDR2 YFSETQ. DNA for the CDR3: TGCGCCAGCAGCTTCCTCACGGGCGATACGCAGTATTTT. It translates to CASSFLTGDTQYF.

The V call is TRBV15, the J call TRBJ1-2; 7 positions agree with TRBD1. V dropped 5 bases and J dropped 4; count of bases not matched to a gene: 10. CDR3 size: 15 residues. The germline gives CDR1 LNHNV, CDR2 YYDKDF (reference sequence). CDR3 DNA: TGTGCCACCAGCGTGACAGGGTCGAGTGCCTATGGCTACACCTTC. It yields the protein CATSVTGSSAYGYTF. The full variable domain, rest sourced from reference TRBV15 and TRBJ1-2, is DAMVIQNPRYQVTQFGKPVTLSCSQTLNHNVMYWYQQKSSQAPKLLFHYYDKDFNNEADTPDNFQSRRPNTSFCFLDIRSPGLGDTAMYLCATSVTGSSAYGYTFGSGTRLTVV.

This rearrangement joins TRBV29-1 to TRBJ1-2; tentatively, D is TRBD1 (5 bases). Trimming cost V 0 bases and J 4 bases, with 12 bases left between them. CDR3 length: 14 amino acids. Germline lookup yields CDR1 SQVTM and CDR2 ANQGSEA. The CDR3 protein is CSVEEPGHGYGYTF. The CDR3 bases are TGCAGCGTTGAAGAGCCGGGGCACGGCTATGGCTACACCTTC.

V usage is TRBV7-9 and J usage is TRBJ2-7; 8 bases match TRBD1. CDR3 length: 13 amino acids. Per the germline V gene, CDR1 is SEHNR and CDR2 is FQNEAQ (reference sequence). Trimming at V came to 6 bases and at J to 4 bases, leaving 5 bases not matched to a gene. Here the CDR3 reads CASSPDRGYEQYF. CDR3 nucleotides: TGTGCCAGCAGTCCCGACAGGGGTTACGAGCAGTACTTC.

CDR3 sequence (DNA): TGTGCCAGCAGCTTGGAGGCAGTCCGTGTGGATGAGCAGTTCTTC. Its translation: CASSLEAVRVDEQFF. This chain links TRBV5-4 with TRBJ2-1; D is unclear. Trimming cost V 0 bases and J 8 bases, with 15 bases left between them. Germline lookup yields CDR1 SGHNT and CDR2 YYREEE (reference sequence). This CDR3 has 15 amino acids.

This chain connects TRBV3-1 to TRBJ1-1; D uncertain. CDR1 LGHDT and CDR2 YNNKEL come from the germline V gene (reference sequence). The CDR3 is made up of 15 amino acids. V was clipped by 0 bases and J by 4 bases, with 12 bases between them. The CDR3 protein is CASSQEETPVTEAFF. CDR3 coding DNA: TGTGCCAGCAGCCAAGAAGAGACCCCGGTCACTGAAGCTTTCTTT.

The chain recombines TRBV12-5 with TRBJ1-1; D is unclear. V gave up 8 bases and J gave up 7 bases, with 8 bases separating them. This CDR3 spans 10 amino acids. From germline, CDR1 is LGHNT and CDR2 FRNRAP. CDR3 protein: CASSMGEAFF. As DNA, the CDR3 is TGTGCTAGTAGTATGGGTGAAGCTTTCTTT.

The rearrangement links TRBV20-1 to TRBJ2-3, with TRBD2 matching 9 bases. The junction had 11 bases not matched to a gene; V was cut back by 0 bases and J by 4 bases. Germline V gives CDR1 DFQATT, CDR2 SNEGSKA (reference sequence). The CDR3 loop spans 17 amino acids. The CDR3 is CSARDRPRGGESDTQYF. In nucleotides, the CDR3 is TGCAGTGCTAGAGATAGGCCGCGCGGGGGGGAGTCAGATACGCAGTATTTT.

The chain recombines TRBV30 with TRBJ1-5; tentative D call: TRBD1 (5 bases). Trimming removed 0 bases at V and 5 bases at J, with 8 bases between. Germline CDR1 is GTSNPN and CDR2 is SVGIG (reference sequence). CDR3 length equals 13 residues. DNA for the CDR3: TGTGCCTGGAGTGTTGAGGGGTATCAGCCCCAGCATTTT. Its protein is CAWSVEGYQPQHF.

As regards this clonotype: The conserved closing phenylalanine or tryptophan is absent in this CDR3, likely reflecting a read error. J is TRBJ2-5 and V is TRBV7-9; D not certain. CDR3 length: 13 amino acids. V shed 5 bases and J shed 2 bases, with 9 bases lying between them. Germline CDR1 and CDR2: SEHNR and FQNEAQ (reference sequence). This CDR3 is CASSPRRQETQYL. CDR3 DNA sequence: TGTGCCAGCAGCCCCCGGCGACAAGAGACCCAGTACCTC.

The CDR3 region has the DNA TGTGCCTGTACCAGGGGAGGCGAAAAACTGTTTTTT. It is translated as CACTRGGEKLFF. V usage is TRBV6-4 and J usage is TRBJ1-4; D may be TRBD1 (6 bases). The V gene's germline CDR1 is MRHNA and CDR2 SNTAGT. Between the trimmed V and J ends, which lost 11 bases and 8 bases, there was a span of 15 bases. The CDR3 covers 12 residues.

The chain couples TRBV14 to TRBJ1-2; D perhaps matches TRBD1 (6 bases). Germline V gene data show CDR1 as SGHDN and CDR2 as FVKESK. CDR3 length: 14 amino acids. Deletions cut 8 bases from V and 6 bases from J, with 19 bases between. CDR3 amino acids: CASHHGGAFHGYTF. DNA of the CDR3: TGTGCCAGCCACCATGGGGGGGCGTTTCATGGCTACACCTTC. Using reference TRBV14 and TRBJ1-2 for the parts outside the CDR3, the full variable domain is EAGVTQFPSHSVIEKGQTVTLRCDPISGHDNLYWYRRVMGKEIKFLLHFVKESKQDESGMPNNRFLAERTGGTYSTLKVQPAELEDSGVYFCASHHGGAFHGYTFGSGTRLTVV.

This sequence joins TRBV9 and TRBJ1-4; D gene uncertain. Germline V gene lookup returns CDR1 SGDLS and CDR2 YYNGEE. The CDR3 contains 16 residues. The V and J ends lost 0 bases and 6 bases respectively, with 15 bases between them. The CDR3 is CASSVASGSLDEKLFF. CDR3 DNA sequence: TGTGCCAGCAGCGTAGCGAGCGGATCATTGGATGAAAAACTGTTTTTT.